This T cell receptor (beta chain) was found in a study of blood T cell repertoires in COVID-19. Turning to the study itself: COVID-19 samples from acute and convalescent phases originated in the United States, Italy and Spain. In each case, the material was cDNA or gDNA derived from T cells, B-cell-depleted T cells, or PBMCs.

This CDR3 is built from 18 residues. V was clipped by 2 bases and J by 1 base; unmatched bases: 8. CDR1 and CDR2 from the germline V gene are MNHEY and SMNVEV (reference sequence). Measured with immunoSEQ multiplex PCR; TCRdb has only the in-frame clones, and not every one. This sample yields approximately 260,000 clones, of which approximately 80% are seen a single time; 9.6% belongs to the top ten. This clonotype originated in a woman of 80 years or more with acute or convalescent COVID-19. The gene calls are TRBV27 and TRBJ1-6; TRBD1 matches 7 bases. The sample was peripheral blood. DNA of the CDR3: TGTGCCAGCAGTTTAGTCAAAAGGGGGCAGTCCTATAATTCACCCCTCCACTTT. It is translated as CASSLVKRGQSYNSPLHF.